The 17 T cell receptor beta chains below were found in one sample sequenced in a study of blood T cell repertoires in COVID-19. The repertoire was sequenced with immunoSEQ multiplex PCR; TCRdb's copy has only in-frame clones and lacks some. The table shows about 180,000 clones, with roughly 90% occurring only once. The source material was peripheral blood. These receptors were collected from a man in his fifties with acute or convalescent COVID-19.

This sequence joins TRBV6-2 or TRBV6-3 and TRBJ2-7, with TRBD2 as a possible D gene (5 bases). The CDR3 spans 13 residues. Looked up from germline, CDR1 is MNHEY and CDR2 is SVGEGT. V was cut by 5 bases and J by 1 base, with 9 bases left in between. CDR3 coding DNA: TGTGCCAGCAGTCGAGGGCTGTCCTACGAGCAGTACGTC. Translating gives CASSRGLSYEQYV.

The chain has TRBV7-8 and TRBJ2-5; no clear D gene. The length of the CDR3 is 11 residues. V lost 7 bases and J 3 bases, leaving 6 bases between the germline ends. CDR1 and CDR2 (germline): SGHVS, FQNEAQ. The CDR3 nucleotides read TGTGCCAGCACCCTAAAAGAGACCCAGTACTTC. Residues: CASTLKETQYF.

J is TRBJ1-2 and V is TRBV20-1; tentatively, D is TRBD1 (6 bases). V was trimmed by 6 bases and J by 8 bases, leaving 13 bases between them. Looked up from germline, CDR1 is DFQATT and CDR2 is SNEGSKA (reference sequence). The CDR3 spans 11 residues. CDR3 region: CSADRRGGYTF. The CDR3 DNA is TGCAGTGCCGACAGGCGTGGGGGCTACACCTTC.

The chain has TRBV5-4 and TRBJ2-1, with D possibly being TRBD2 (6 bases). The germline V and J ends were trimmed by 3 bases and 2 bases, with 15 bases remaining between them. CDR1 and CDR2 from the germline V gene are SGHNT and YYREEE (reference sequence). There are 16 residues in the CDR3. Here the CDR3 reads CASSSLGGSAYNEQFF. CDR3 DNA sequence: TGTGCCAGCAGCTCTCTAGGAGGGAGCGCCTACAATGAGCAGTTCTTC.

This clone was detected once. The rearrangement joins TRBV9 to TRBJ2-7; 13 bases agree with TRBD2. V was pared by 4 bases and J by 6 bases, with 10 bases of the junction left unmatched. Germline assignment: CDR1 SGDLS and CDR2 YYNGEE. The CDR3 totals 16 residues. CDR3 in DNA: TGTGCCAGCAGCCCTCGGACTAGCGGGAGTCTTGGCGAGCAGTACTTC. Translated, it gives CASSPRTSGSLGEQYF.

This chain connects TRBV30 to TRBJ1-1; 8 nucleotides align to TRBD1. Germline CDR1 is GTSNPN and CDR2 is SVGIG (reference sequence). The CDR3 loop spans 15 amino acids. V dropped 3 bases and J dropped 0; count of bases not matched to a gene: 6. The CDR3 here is CAWSSGTGMNTEAFF. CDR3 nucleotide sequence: TGTGCCTGGAGCTCCGGGACAGGTATGAACACTGAAGCTTTCTTT. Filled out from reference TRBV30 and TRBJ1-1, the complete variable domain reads SQTIHQWPATLVQPVGSPLSLECTVEGTSNPNLYWYRQAAGRGLQLLFYSVGIGQISSEVPQNLSASRPQDRQFILSSKKLLLSDSGFYLCAWSSGTGMNTEAFFGQGTRLTVV.

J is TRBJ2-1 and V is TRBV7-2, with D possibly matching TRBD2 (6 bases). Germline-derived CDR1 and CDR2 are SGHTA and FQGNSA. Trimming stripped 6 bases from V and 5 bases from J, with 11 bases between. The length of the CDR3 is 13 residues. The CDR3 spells CASSAGPNNEQFF. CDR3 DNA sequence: TGTGCCAGCAGTGCGGGACCAAACAATGAGCAGTTCTTC.

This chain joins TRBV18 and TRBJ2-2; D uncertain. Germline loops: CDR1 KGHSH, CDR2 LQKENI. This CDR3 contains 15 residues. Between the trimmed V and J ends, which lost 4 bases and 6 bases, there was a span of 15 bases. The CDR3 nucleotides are TGTGCCAGCTCACGGGCTCCCAGTGGCCCCGGGGAGCTGTTTTTT. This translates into CASSRAPSGPGELFF.

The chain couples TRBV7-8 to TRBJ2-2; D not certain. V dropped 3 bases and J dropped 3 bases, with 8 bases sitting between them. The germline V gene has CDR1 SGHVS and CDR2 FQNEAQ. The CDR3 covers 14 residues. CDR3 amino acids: CASSFRVDTGELFF. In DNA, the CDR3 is TGTGCCAGCAGCTTTCGCGTAGACACCGGGGAGCTGTTTTTT.

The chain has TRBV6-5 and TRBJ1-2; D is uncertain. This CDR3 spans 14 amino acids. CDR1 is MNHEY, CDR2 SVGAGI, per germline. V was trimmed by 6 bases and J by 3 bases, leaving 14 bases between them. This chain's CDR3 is CASSVPVEYYGYTF. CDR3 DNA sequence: TGTGCCAGCAGCGTACCCGTTGAGTACTATGGCTACACCTTC.

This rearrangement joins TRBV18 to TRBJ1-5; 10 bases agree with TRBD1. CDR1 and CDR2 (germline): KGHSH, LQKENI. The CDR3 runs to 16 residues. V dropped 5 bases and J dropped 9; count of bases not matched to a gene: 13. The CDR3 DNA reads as TGTGCCAGCTCATCAACGGGACAGGGGATGATACTGCCCCAGCATTTT. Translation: CASSSTGQGMILPQHF.

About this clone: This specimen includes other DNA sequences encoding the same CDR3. The CDR3 reads CASSSGPFYEQYF. CDR3 nucleotides: TGTGCCAGCAGCTCAGGCCCTTTTTACGAGCAGTACTTC. The chain recombines TRBV7-9 with TRBJ2-7; D uncertain. Germline CDR1 SEHNR, CDR2 FQNEAQ (reference sequence). V lost 4 bases and J 4 bases, leaving 11 bases between the germline ends. The CDR3 covers 13 residues.

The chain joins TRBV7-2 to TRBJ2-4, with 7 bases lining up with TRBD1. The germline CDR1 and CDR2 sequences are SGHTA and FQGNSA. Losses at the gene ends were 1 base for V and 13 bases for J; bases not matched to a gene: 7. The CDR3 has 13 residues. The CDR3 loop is CASSLVPRDSQYF. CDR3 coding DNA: TGTGCCAGCAGCTTAGTCCCTCGGGACAGCCAGTACTTC.

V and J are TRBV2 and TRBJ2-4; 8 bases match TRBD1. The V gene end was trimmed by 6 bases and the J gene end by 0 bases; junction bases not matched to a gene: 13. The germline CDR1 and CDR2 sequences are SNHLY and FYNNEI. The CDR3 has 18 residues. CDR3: CASSRGTGKCGAKNIQYF. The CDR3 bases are TGTGCCAGCAGCCGCGGGACAGGTAAGTGTGGAGCCAAAAACATTCAGTACTTC.

CDR3: CASSQGVEQYF. The CDR3 region has the DNA TGTGCCAGCAGCCAAGGAGTCGAGCAGTACTTC. The genes are TRBV4-2 and TRBJ2-7; no firm D call. Trimming removed 1 base from V and 6 bases from J, with 4 bases in between. CDR1 LGHNA and CDR2 YNFKEQ come from the germline V gene. The CDR3 has 11 amino acids.

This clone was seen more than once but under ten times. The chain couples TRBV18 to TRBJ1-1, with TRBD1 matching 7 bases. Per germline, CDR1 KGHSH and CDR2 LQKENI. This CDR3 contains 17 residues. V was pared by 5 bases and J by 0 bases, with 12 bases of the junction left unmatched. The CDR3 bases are TGTGCCAGCTCAGCGAACAGGGGCGGTGAGATGAACACTGAAGCTTTCTTT. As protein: CASSANRGGEMNTEAFF.

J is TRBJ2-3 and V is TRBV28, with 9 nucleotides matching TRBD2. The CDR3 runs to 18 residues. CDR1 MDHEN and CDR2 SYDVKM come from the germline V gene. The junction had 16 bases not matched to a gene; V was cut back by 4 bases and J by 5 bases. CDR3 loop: CASSSLAGSTGGGDTQYF. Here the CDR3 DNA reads TGTGCCAGCAGTTCACTAGCGGGTAGCACGGGGGGTGGAGATACGCAGTATTTT.